This is a list of T cell receptor beta chains from one sample in a study of blood T cell repertoires in COVID-19. Profiled with immunoSEQ multiplex PCR; TCRdb holds only in-frame clones, not every one. The table shows around 200,000 clones, with about 83% occurring only once. Specimen: PBMCs or T cells enriched from blood (not recorded which). Receptor source: a man aged 35-49 years with acute COVID-19. Both conserved end residues are part of each CDR3. A D gene is named only where the DNA matches it firmly. Clone size is given for some rows only: seen once, a few or many times, or a class if the clone is expanded.

16,once,TRBV19,TRBJ2-1,TRBD2,TGTGCCAGTAGTACGACCCCCGTCGGCGGGAGGAATGAGCAGTTCTTC,CASSTTPVGGRNEQFF
15,-,TRBV6-2/TRBV6-3,TRBJ1-2,-,TGTGCCAGCAGCTATACGTCCAGGGCTAACTATGGCTACACCTTC,CASSYTSRANYGYTF
13,-,TRBV28,TRBJ1-2,TRBD1,TGTGCCAGCAGGGGGACAGAGGTCTATGGCTACACCTTC,CASRGTEVYGYTF
13,-,TRBV28,TRBJ1-2,-,TGTGCCAGCAGAACGACCTTCGGGTATGGCTACACCTTC,CASRTTFGYGYTF
14,-,TRBV19,TRBJ1-1,-,TGTGCCAGTAGGACCGGGACAAAGAACACTGAAGCTTTCTTT,CASRTGTKNTEAFF
14,-,TRBV27,TRBJ1-2,TRBD1,TGTGCCAGCATGAGGACAGGGGGCGCGGGCGGCTACACCTTC,CASMRTGGAGGYTF
13,-,TRBV7-9,TRBJ1-1,TRBD1,TGTGCCAGCAGCCCCCTCTACAGGGGCCAAGCTTTCTTT,CASSPLYRGQAFF
11,-,TRBV12-3/TRBV12-4,TRBJ1-1,-,TGTGCCAGCACCCTAAACACTGAAGCTTTCTTT,CASTLNTEAFF
14,-,TRBV27,TRBJ1-1,-,TGTGCCAGCAGTTCGACAGCCTTGAACACTGAAGCTTTCTTT,CASSSTALNTEAFF
13,-,TRBV6-5,TRBJ2-1,-,TGTGCCAGCACCACCTGGGGAGTGGATGAGCAGTTCTTC,CASTTWGVDEQFF
15,-,TRBV19,TRBJ1-2,-,TGTGCCAGTAGTATGACCGGTATGAAGGGCGGGGGCTACACCTTC,CASSMTGMKGGGYTF
15,-,TRBV14,TRBJ2-1,-,TGTGCCAGCAGCCAAGTCGTCGTACATTACAATGAGCAGTTCTTC,CASSQVVVHYNEQFF